Given below is one T cell receptor beta chain in context. The sample originates from a study of blood T cell repertoires in COVID-19. Turning to the study itself: Some COVID-19 samples were acute and others convalescent; all came from the United States, Italy and Spain.

Under the authors' procedure: Scientists estimated how many nucleated cells there were by amplifying reference gene primers. Assay used: immunoSEQ multiplex PCR; TCRdb lists only in-frame clones, some missing. Clone size and V and J calls were adopted from that table, with D and trimming inferred from the DNA. Of approximately 280,000 clones listed, 75% to 90% were seen once; the top ten hold about 4.2%. V shed 5 bases and J shed 3 bases, with 13 bases lying between them. Germline CDR1 SNHLY, CDR2 FYNNEI. This CDR3 has 14 residues. The sequencing input was peripheral blood. The origin of this receptor is a middle-aged man with acute or convalescent COVID-19. The rearrangement links TRBV2 to TRBJ1-2; tentatively, D is TRBD1 (6 bases). DNA of the CDR3: TGTGCCAGCAGTTTACAGGGAACGGACTATGGCTACACCTTC. Protein: CASSLQGTDYGYTF.